This TCR beta chain was found in a study of cytomegalovirus exposure and HLA in healthy donors. The wider study: One earlier analysis, a look at 180 million or so T cells, found some 100 million unique TCR beta sequences. Notes on the study in general: The authors excluded some V segments, including TRBV6-2 and TRBV6-3, as indistinguishable. Reports indicated that the classifier achieved high specificity and sensitivity in diagnosing cytomegalovirus status.

The V and J ends lost 7 bases and 6 bases respectively, with 16 bases between them. CDR1 LNHDA and CDR2 SQIVND come from the germline V gene (reference sequence). The CDR3 runs to 13 residues. Worth noting for this clone: The antigen remains unidentified.

60 Vbeta and 13 Jbeta primers were used in PCR. Sequenced by immunoSEQ multiplex PCR; TCRdb stores in-frame clones only, minus some. The sample has roughly 120,000 clones. This TCR came from a man aged 18 to 29 in good health and CMV-seronegative. This chain joins TRBV19 and TRBJ2-7; D possibly corresponds to TRBD2 (6 bases). The sample taken for sequencing was PBMCs. The CDR3 protein is CASTEGPELEQYF. The CDR3 DNA is TGTGCCAGTACGGAGGGGCCAGAGCTCGAGCAGTACTTC.